The rows below give T cell receptor beta chains drawn from one sample of a study of TIL therapy for anti-PD-1-resistant metastatic lung cancer. TCRdb keeps only in-frame clones here, not all; method: immunoSEQ multiplex PCR. The sample holds about 50,000 clones, 71% seen once. Sequenced here: tumor tissue, sampled at baseline. These receptors were taken from a person between 25 and 80 years old with non-small cell lung cancer. Each CDR3 is given with its conserved first and last residue. Fields, in order: V gene, clone size, D gene, J gene, CDR3 length, CDR3 protein, CDR3 DNA. The D gene is left open where the match is weak. For some rows the clone size is stated as once, few or many, or as a class when expanded; others skip it.

TRBV6-6	.	TRBD1	TRBJ1-1	16	CASTKGGQGRTPEAFF	TGTGCCAGCACCAAAGGAGGACAGGGGCGAACTCCTGAAGCTTTCTTT
TRBV30	.	TRBD1	TRBJ1-6	15	CAWSAGGWGSSPLHF	TGTGCCTGGAGTGCAGGGGGCTGGGGTAGTTCACCCCTCCACTTT
TRBV1	.	.	TRBJ2-5	19	CTSSQIPPSAGGLQETQYF	TGCACCAGCAGCCAGATTCCCCCCTCGGCGGGGGGCCTCCAAGAGACCCAGTACTTC
TRBV10-2	.	TRBD2	TRBJ2-3	16	CASSLVAGGRSDTQYF	TGCGCCAGCAGCCTCGTAGCGGGGGGCCGCTCAGATACGCAGTATTTT
TRBV7-8	.	.	TRBJ1-5	16	CASSVRGGKGDQPQHF	TGTGCCAGCAGCGTGCGGGGGGGAAAAGGTGATCAGCCCCAGCATTTT
TRBV28	.	.	TRBJ1-2	14	CASSLGADSYGYTF	TGTGCCAGCAGTTTAGGTGCAGACTCCTATGGCTACACCTTC
TRBV6-6	.	TRBD2	TRBJ2-5	12	CASRGGQETQYF	TGTGCCAGCCGGGGGGGTCAAGAGACCCAGTACTTC
TRBV11-2	.	.	TRBJ2-5	15	CASSVGAGYQETQYF	TGTGCCAGCAGCGTTGGGGCCGGCTACCAAGAGACCCAGTACTTC
TRBV19	.	.	TRBJ1-5	16	CASSIVSGGLNQPQHF	TGTGCCAGTAGTATAGTCTCCGGGGGGCTCAATCAGCCCCAGCATTTT
TRBV5-1	.	.	TRBJ1-2	14	CATRGGAQNYGYTF	TGCGCCACCCGGGGGGGGGCGCAAAACTATGGCTACACCTTC
TRBV7-2	few	.	TRBJ1-1	13	CASSRDANTEAFF	TGTGCCAGCAGCCGGGACGCGAACACTGAAGCTTTCTTT
TRBV12-5	.	.	TRBJ1-2	15	CASGDGPGSLYGYTF	TGTGCTAGTGGCGACGGACCAGGAAGCCTCTATGGCTACACCTTC
TRBV5-1	once	TRBD2	TRBJ2-7	15	CASSLGAGGAYEQYF	TGCGCCAGCAGCTTAGGGGCGGGAGGCGCCTACGAGCAGTACTTC
TRBV6-1	.	TRBD1	TRBJ1-5	15	CASSGDRGINQPQHF	TGTGCCAGCAGTGGGGACAGGGGGATCAATCAGCCCCAGCATTTT
TRBV6-6	.	.	TRBJ2-1	15	CASSYSKLAFNEQFF	TGTGCCAGCAGTTACTCGAAACTAGCTTTCAATGAGCAGTTCTTC
TRBV4-1	few	.	TRBJ2-2	15	CASSQAWGRVGELFF	TGCGCCAGCAGCCAAGCGTGGGGAAGGGTCGGGGAGCTGTTTTTT
TRBV6-6	.	TRBD1	TRBJ2-7	14	CASSLGTGVNEQYF	TGTGCCAGCAGTCTCGGGACAGGGGTCAACGAGCAGTACTTC
TRBV19	few	.	TRBJ2-2	13	CASRRDNTGELFF	TGTGCCAGTAGGAGGGACAACACCGGGGAGCTGTTTTTT
TRBV9	.	.	TRBJ2-2	16	CASSGVIAANTGELFF	TGTGCCAGCAGCGGGGTGATAGCCGCGAACACCGGGGAGCTGTTTTTT
TRBV15	medium-sized	.	TRBJ2-7	14	CATSRGDLDYEQYF	TGTGCCACCAGCAGAGGTGATTTAGACTACGAGCAGTACTTC
TRBV5-1	.	.	TRBJ2-3	15	CASSSDGFLTDTQYF	TGCGCCAGCAGCTCGGACGGTTTTCTCACAGATACGCAGTATTTT
TRBV5-1	.	TRBD2	TRBJ2-7	16	CASSFTSGGSSYEQYF	TGCGCCAGCAGCTTTACTAGCGGGGGGAGCTCCTACGAGCAGTACTTC
TRBV5-4	medium-sized	TRBD2	TRBJ2-7	17	CASSSGTSGRPSYEQYF	TGTGCCAGCAGCTCCGGGACTAGCGGGAGGCCTTCCTACGAGCAGTACTTC
TRBV7-2	.	TRBD1	TRBJ1-1	18	CASSLAIPWDRARAEAFF	TGTGCCAGCAGCTTAGCTATCCCCTGGGACAGGGCGAGGGCTGAAGCTTTCTTT